This entry is about one T cell receptor beta chain. Germline CDR1 reads LNHDA; CDR2 reads SQIVND (reference sequence). This CDR3 spans 16 amino acids. The V gene end was trimmed by 2 bases and the J gene end by 5 bases; junction bases not matched to a gene: 9. Study processing details: Amplification of reference gene primers provided the estimated nucleated cell counts. Sequencing used immunoSEQ multiplex PCR; TCRdb keeps in-frame clones, though not all of them. The V and J calls and clone size were taken over from that table, and D and trimming were inferred from the DNA. The table has around 130,000 clones, 82% seen once. This sample stems from a study of blood T cell repertoires in COVID-19. Overall study context: Specimens from acute and convalescent COVID-19 originated in the United States, Italy and Spain. PBMCs, B-cell-depleted T cells, or T cells were the source of the cDNA or gDNA that made up the material.

The sequenced sample was peripheral blood. The receptor's source is a woman of 80 years or more with acute or convalescent COVID-19. This chain joins TRBV19 and TRBJ2-5; TRBD2 matches 9 bases. CDR3 DNA: TGTGCCAGTAGTATATCCGGACTAGCGAGTGGTGAGACCCAGTACTTC. Protein: CASSISGLASGETQYF.